Shown below are 8 T cell receptor beta chains from a single sample sequenced in a study of T cell repertoires in cytomegalovirus infection (dated by TCRdb to about 2019). Sequenced using an Illumina HiSeq 1500. TCRdb's own reprocessing of the public reads used fastp at Q25 and MiXCR and kept productive beta chains. Rows with a matching CDR3 protein are joined into one entry that keeps the most common DNA and genes. For this sample there are around 440,000 distinct CDR3 sequences; about 11% appear just once. The ten largest clones capture 10% to 13% of the sample. The sequencing input was PBMCs. These receptors originate from a human donor in good health (CMV status not recorded). Some clones in this sample may be carry-over from other donors' samples.

The chain combines TRBV5-4 with TRBJ2-3; TRBD2 matches at 9 bases. The germline V gene encodes CDR1 SGHNT and CDR2 YYREEE (reference sequence). The CDR3 loop spans 15 amino acids. The ends lost 3 bases at V and 4 bases at J; junction bases unmatched: 6. DNA of the CDR3: TGTGCCAGCAGCTCCCTAGCGGGAAGTTCAGATACGCAGTATTTT. This translates into CASSSLAGSSDTQYF. Full variable domain (rest looked up from reference TRBV5-4 and TRBJ2-3): ETGVTQSPTHLIKTRGQQVTLRCSSQSGHNTVSWYQQALGQGPQFIFQYYREEENGRGNFPPRFSGLQFPNYSSELNVNALELDDSALYLCASSSLAGSSDTQYFGPGTRLTVL.

This clonotype showed up just a few times. This chain links TRBV19 with TRBJ1-5, with unresolved D. This CDR3 is built from 12 residues. Per the germline V gene, CDR1 is LNHDA and CDR2 is SQIVND (reference sequence). V lost 6 bases and J lost 11, with 14 bases in between. The CDR3: CASSPTTRAQHF. In DNA form, the CDR3 reads TGTGCCAGTAGCCCAACGACCCGGGCCCAGCATTTT.

This clonotype was found a few times. The genes are TRBV7-9 and TRBJ2-2; unclear D gene. V lost 11 bases and J 3 bases, leaving 13 bases between the germline ends. CDR3 length equals 13 residues. Germline V gives CDR1 SEHNR, CDR2 FQNEAQ (reference sequence). The CDR3 DNA reads TGTGCCTCTAGGCGCAGTCACACCGGGGAGCTGTTTTTT. Residues: CASRRSHTGELFF.

At least ten counts were recorded for this clonotype. The chain recombines TRBV28 with TRBJ1-2, with 9 positions matching TRBD1. The ends lost 10 bases at V and 6 bases at J; junction bases unmatched: 12. In germline, CDR1 is MDHEN, CDR2 SYDVKM. This CDR3 is 14 amino acids long. The CDR3 DNA reads as TGTGCCACAAGTGGAACAGGGGGCGTGGATGGCTACACCTTC. The encoded protein is CATSGTGGVDGYTF.

Ten or more counts support this clonotype. The chain employs TRBV7-2 and TRBJ1-6; the D is unclear. Germline CDR1 SGHTA, CDR2 FQGNSA. CDR3 size: 15 residues. The V and J ends lost 2 bases and 7 bases respectively, with 12 bases between them. The CDR3 sequence: CASSLTATENSPLHF. DNA for the CDR3: TGTGCCAGCAGCTTAACGGCCACCGAGAATTCACCCCTCCACTTT.

With respect to this clonotype: This could be a read error, since a much larger clone is one nucleotide away. The rearrangement links TRBV7-3 to TRBJ2-1, with a weak D call TRBD2 (6 bases). The CDR3 has 17 residues. CDR1 SGHTA and CDR2 FQGTGA come from the germline V gene. Here the CDR3 reads CASGFSPGLSRAGGQFF. Here the CDR3 DNA reads TGTGCCAGCGGCTTTTCTCCGGGACTCTCAAGGGCCGGGGGGCAGTTCTTC.

This clonotype was counted at least ten times. This chain links TRBV19 with TRBJ2-3, with 7 nucleotides matching TRBD2. The CDR3 extends over 14 amino acids. The V gene's germline CDR1 is LNHDA and CDR2 SQIVND (reference sequence). Trimming at V came to 1 base and at J to 4 bases, leaving 2 bases not matched to a gene. CDR3 nucleotide sequence: TGTGCCAGTAGTATAGGAGGGAGGGCAGATACGCAGTATTTT. Encoded protein: CASSIGGRADTQYF. The whole variable domain, filled in from reference TRBV19 and TRBJ2-3, reads DGGITQSPKYLFRKEGQNVTLSCEQNLNHDAMYWYRQDPGQGLRLIYYSQIVNDFQKGDIAEGYSVSREKKESFPLTVTSAQKNPTAFYLCASSIGGRADTQYFGPGTRLTVL.

The chain uses TRBV20-1 and TRBJ2-7; a weak D match, TRBD2 (6 bases). The germline V gene has CDR1 DFQATT and CDR2 SNEGSKA (reference sequence). This CDR3 is built from 15 residues. V was trimmed by 0 bases and J by 6 bases, leaving 18 bases between them. CDR3 loop: CSAREKGRTPVEQYF. For the CDR3, the DNA is TGCAGTGCTAGAGAAAAGGGGAGGACCCCCGTCGAGCAGTACTTC.